Listed below are T cell receptor beta chains from one sample, sequenced in a study of graft-versus-host responses after intestinal transplantation. Measured with immunoSEQ multiplex PCR; TCRdb has only the in-frame clones, and not every one. Among around 54,000 clones listed, about 90% were seen once. The sequencing here drew on PBMCs, taken roughly 660 days after intestinal transplant. The origin of the receptors is a human patient who received an intestinal transplant, so some T cells may come from the graft donor. The CDR3 runs from the conserved cysteine through the conserved F or W. Fields, in order: J gene, D gene, V gene, clone size, CDR3 length, CDR3 DNA, CDR3 protein. The D gene is left open where the match is weak. Rows may omit the clone size; those that give it use once, few, many or a size class.

J gene: TRBJ1-1; D gene: .; V gene: TRBV6-1; clone size: .; CDR3 length: 14; CDR3 DNA: TGTGCCAGCAGCACAGGGACCTGGAACACTGAAGCTTTCTTT; CDR3 protein: CASSTGTWNTEAFF
J gene: TRBJ2-1; D gene: TRBD2; V gene: TRBV11-2; clone size: .; CDR3 length: 15; CDR3 DNA: TGTGCCAGCAGCGCCCTAGCGGGGGGGCGGAGTGAGCAGTTCTTC; CDR3 protein: CASSALAGGRSEQFF
J gene: TRBJ2-7; D gene: TRBD1; V gene: TRBV19; clone size: once; CDR3 length: 15; CDR3 DNA: TGTGCCAGTAGTATGCCGGGACAGGGATCCTACGAGCAGTACTTC; CDR3 protein: CASSMPGQGSYEQYF
J gene: TRBJ1-3; D gene: .; V gene: TRBV11-2; clone size: .; CDR3 length: 15; CDR3 DNA: TGTGCCAGCAGCTTAGTAGGGGTTTTGGAGAACACCATATATTTT; CDR3 protein: CASSLVGVLENTIYF
J gene: TRBJ1-6; D gene: TRBD1; V gene: TRBV2; clone size: few; CDR3 length: 14; CDR3 DNA: TGTGCCAGCAGTGATGGGACAGGGGTTTCACCCCTCCACTTT; CDR3 protein: CASSDGTGVSPLHF
J gene: TRBJ1-1; D gene: .; V gene: TRBV7-8; clone size: .; CDR3 length: 14; CDR3 DNA: TGTGCCAGCAGCTCATCCCAGGTTAACACTGAAGCTTTCTTT; CDR3 protein: CASSSSQVNTEAFF
J gene: TRBJ1-2; D gene: TRBD1; V gene: TRBV6-5; clone size: .; CDR3 length: 14; CDR3 DNA: TGTGCCAGCAGTTATACGGACAGGGGAGTGGGCTACACCTTC; CDR3 protein: CASSYTDRGVGYTF
J gene: TRBJ2-5; D gene: .; V gene: TRBV9; clone size: .; CDR3 length: 13; CDR3 DNA: TGTGCCAGCAGCGTAGGGTCGTTTGAGACCCAGTACTTC; CDR3 protein: CASSVGSFETQYF
J gene: TRBJ1-1; D gene: TRBD1; V gene: TRBV5-4; clone size: .; CDR3 length: 15; CDR3 DNA: TGTGCCAGCAGCCAGCTGGGACAGGTGAACACTGAAGCTTTCTTT; CDR3 protein: CASSQLGQVNTEAFF
J gene: TRBJ2-5; D gene: .; V gene: TRBV5-6; clone size: .; CDR3 length: 13; CDR3 DNA: TGTGCCAGCAGCTTCGTGGGCCGGGAGACCCAGTACTTC; CDR3 protein: CASSFVGRETQYF
J gene: TRBJ2-7; D gene: TRBD1; V gene: TRBV11-3; clone size: .; CDR3 length: 18; CDR3 DNA: TGTGCCAGCAGCTTAAAAGGGACAGGGGGACCGGATCGCCTCGAGCAGTACTTC; CDR3 protein: CASSLKGTGGPDRLEQYF
J gene: TRBJ2-5; D gene: .; V gene: TRBV7-9; clone size: .; CDR3 length: 14; CDR3 DNA: TGTGCCAGCAGTCAGAGGGGTAGGAGAGAGACCCAGTACTTC; CDR3 protein: CASSQRGRRETQYF
J gene: TRBJ2-5; D gene: TRBD2; V gene: TRBV5-4; clone size: .; CDR3 length: 15; CDR3 DNA: TGTGCCAGCAGCCAAGGTGGCGGGGGAGAAGAGACCCAGTACTTC; CDR3 protein: CASSQGGGGEETQYF
J gene: TRBJ2-3; D gene: TRBD2; V gene: TRBV28; clone size: few; CDR3 length: 15; CDR3 DNA: TGTGCCAGCAGCAGACTAGCGGGGGTTACAGATACGCAGTATTTT; CDR3 protein: CASSRLAGVTDTQYF
J gene: TRBJ1-1; D gene: .; V gene: TRBV7-6; clone size: .; CDR3 length: 11; CDR3 DNA: TGTGCCAGCAGCCAAGGGACAGAAGCTTTCTTT; CDR3 protein: CASSQGTEAFF
J gene: TRBJ1-1; D gene: TRBD1; V gene: TRBV5-1; clone size: .; CDR3 length: 13; CDR3 DNA: TGCGCCAGCAGGCAGGGGGCGGACACTGAAGCTTTCTTT; CDR3 protein: CASRQGADTEAFF
J gene: TRBJ1-6; D gene: TRBD1; V gene: TRBV9; clone size: .; CDR3 length: 15; CDR3 DNA: TGTGCCAGCAGCGCAGGGACAGTACGGAATTCACCCCTCCACTTT; CDR3 protein: CASSAGTVRNSPLHF
J gene: TRBJ1-1; D gene: .; V gene: TRBV11-2; clone size: .; CDR3 length: 15; CDR3 DNA: TGTGCCAGCAGCTTAGGTCTTTCGGGAACCACTGAAGCTTTCTTT; CDR3 protein: CASSLGLSGTTEAFF
J gene: TRBJ2-3; D gene: .; V gene: TRBV29-1; clone size: .; CDR3 length: 14; CDR3 DNA: TGCAGCGTTCAATCGCGAACTGGCACAGATACGCAGTATTTT; CDR3 protein: CSVQSRTGTDTQYF
J gene: TRBJ2-7; D gene: .; V gene: TRBV10-1; clone size: .; CDR3 length: 14; CDR3 DNA: TGCGCCAGCAGCGCGGGACAGATCCCCTACGAGCAGTACTTC; CDR3 protein: CASSAGQIPYEQYF
J gene: TRBJ1-2; D gene: .; V gene: TRBV28; clone size: .; CDR3 length: 16; CDR3 DNA: TGTGCCAGCAGTGAGTTCCGGGACATATTTAACTATGGCTACACCTTC; CDR3 protein: CASSEFRDIFNYGYTF
J gene: TRBJ2-7; D gene: TRBD1; V gene: TRBV5-4; clone size: .; CDR3 length: 15; CDR3 DNA: TGTGCCAGCAGCTCGACCGGGACAGGGGTTTTGAAGCAGTACTTC; CDR3 protein: CASSSTGTGVLKQYF
J gene: TRBJ2-7; D gene: .; V gene: TRBV6-5; clone size: once; CDR3 length: 15; CDR3 DNA: TGTGCCAGCAGTTACTCGACAGCGAGCTCCTACGAGCAGTACTTC; CDR3 protein: CASSYSTASSYEQYF
J gene: TRBJ1-6; D gene: TRBD1; V gene: TRBV19; clone size: .; CDR3 length: 15; CDR3 DNA: TGTGCCAGTAGTATTCTCCCGCCGGGACAGCTACCCCTCCACTTT; CDR3 protein: CASSILPPGQLPLHF
J gene: TRBJ2-7; D gene: .; V gene: TRBV11-2; clone size: once; CDR3 length: 15; CDR3 DNA: TGTGCCAGCAGCCCGACGGCTGGCAGCCTATACGAGCAGTACTTC; CDR3 protein: CASSPTAGSLYEQYF
J gene: TRBJ1-1; D gene: .; V gene: TRBV10-2; clone size: .; CDR3 length: 14; CDR3 DNA: TGCGCCAGCAGTACTACAAGGGTGAACACTGAAGCTTTCTTT; CDR3 protein: CASSTTRVNTEAFF
J gene: TRBJ1-4; D gene: .; V gene: TRBV6-6; clone size: .; CDR3 length: 12; CDR3 DNA: TGTGCCAGCAGTGACAAGGCTCGGCAACTGTTTTTT; CDR3 protein: CASSDKARQLFF
J gene: TRBJ2-1; D gene: TRBD2; V gene: TRBV9; clone size: .; CDR3 length: 15; CDR3 DNA: TGTGCCAGCAGCCCTATAGCGGGGGGGCACAATGAGCAGTTCTTC; CDR3 protein: CASSPIAGGHNEQFF
J gene: TRBJ1-6; D gene: .; V gene: TRBV27; clone size: .; CDR3 length: 20; CDR3 DNA: TGTGCCAGCAGTTTATTGAGCAGCTTGGGGATGAGCTCCTATAATTCACCCCTCCACTTT; CDR3 protein: CASSLLSSLGMSSYNSPLHF
J gene: TRBJ2-5; D gene: TRBD1; V gene: TRBV11-2; clone size: .; CDR3 length: 16; CDR3 DNA: TGTGCCAGCAGCTCTAGTCCGTTCGACAGGGAAGAGACCCAGTACTTC; CDR3 protein: CASSSSPFDREETQYF
J gene: TRBJ2-5; D gene: .; V gene: TRBV21-1; clone size: .; CDR3 length: 13; CDR3 DNA: TGTGCCACCCAGACAGATCCTCAAGAGACCCAGTACTTC; CDR3 protein: CATQTDPQETQYF
J gene: TRBJ2-5; D gene: TRBD1; V gene: TRBV5-1; clone size: .; CDR3 length: 17; CDR3 DNA: TGCGCCAGCAGCTTGGCTAGGTCCAGGGGGCCAAAAGAGACCCAGTACTTC; CDR3 protein: CASSLARSRGPKETQYF
J gene: TRBJ2-2; D gene: TRBD2; V gene: TRBV7-9; clone size: .; CDR3 length: 18; CDR3 DNA: TGTGCCAGCAGCTTAGCCCCTCGGGGTAGCGGGGGAGCAGGGGAGCTGTTTTTT; CDR3 protein: CASSLAPRGSGGAGELFF
J gene: TRBJ2-5; D gene: .; V gene: TRBV14; clone size: .; CDR3 length: 11; CDR3 DNA: TGTGCCAGCAGCCAAGGGGGGACCCAGTACTTC; CDR3 protein: CASSQGGTQYF
J gene: TRBJ1-2; D gene: TRBD1; V gene: TRBV5-4; clone size: .; CDR3 length: 15; CDR3 DNA: TGTGCCAGCAGCTTGGCCCCGGGACAGACCTATGGCTACACCTTC; CDR3 protein: CASSLAPGQTYGYTF
J gene: TRBJ2-5; D gene: .; V gene: TRBV27; clone size: .; CDR3 length: 14; CDR3 DNA: TGTGCCAGCAGCTCGTGGACAGACCAAGAGACCCAGTACTTC; CDR3 protein: CASSSWTDQETQYF
J gene: TRBJ1-1; D gene: .; V gene: TRBV2; clone size: .; CDR3 length: 13; CDR3 DNA: TGTGCCAGCTTATCGGGGGCCAACACTGAAGCTTTCTTT; CDR3 protein: CASLSGANTEAFF
J gene: TRBJ2-7; D gene: .; V gene: TRBV27; clone size: .; CDR3 length: 13; CDR3 DNA: TGTGCCAGCAGTGCTGGACAGTTCTACGAGCAGTACTTC; CDR3 protein: CASSAGQFYEQYF
J gene: TRBJ2-1; D gene: TRBD2; V gene: TRBV19; clone size: .; CDR3 length: 16; CDR3 DNA: TGTGCCAGTAGCGGCGGGGGGCTTAGTACCTACAATGAGCAGTTCTTC; CDR3 protein: CASSGGGLSTYNEQFF
J gene: TRBJ1-1; D gene: .; V gene: TRBV6-1; clone size: few; CDR3 length: 14; CDR3 DNA: TGTGCCAGCAGTGTTACAGACTCCAGCACTGAAGCTTTCTTT; CDR3 protein: CASSVTDSSTEAFF
J gene: TRBJ2-3; D gene: TRBD1; V gene: TRBV5-1; clone size: .; CDR3 length: 15; CDR3 DNA: TGCGCCAGCAGGCCAGGGGGAACTAGCACAGATACGCAGTATTTT; CDR3 protein: CASRPGGTSTDTQYF
J gene: TRBJ2-1; D gene: TRBD1; V gene: TRBV10-3; clone size: .; CDR3 length: 15; CDR3 DNA: TGTGCCATCAGGTCGGACAGGGGGCGAAGCAATGAGCAGTTCTTC; CDR3 protein: CAIRSDRGRSNEQFF
J gene: TRBJ1-5; D gene: .; V gene: TRBV2; clone size: .; CDR3 length: 13; CDR3 DNA: TGTGCCAGCTCGGCGAGGGGCAATCAGCCCCAGCATTTT; CDR3 protein: CASSARGNQPQHF
J gene: TRBJ1-6; D gene: .; V gene: TRBV7-2; clone size: .; CDR3 length: 16; CDR3 DNA: TGTGCCAGCAGCTTAAGGCCGGGACACAATAATTCACCCCTCCACTTT; CDR3 protein: CASSLRPGHNNSPLHF
J gene: TRBJ2-7; D gene: TRBD2; V gene: TRBV30; clone size: .; CDR3 length: 15; CDR3 DNA: TGTGCCTGGAGCCATATAGCGGGGAACTTGGGGGAGCAGTACTTC; CDR3 protein: CAWSHIAGNLGEQYF
J gene: TRBJ1-2; D gene: TRBD1; V gene: TRBV6-5; clone size: .; CDR3 length: 12; CDR3 DNA: TGTGCCAGCAGACCGGCAGGGGGGGGCTACACCTTC; CDR3 protein: CASRPAGGGYTF
J gene: TRBJ1-1; D gene: TRBD1; V gene: TRBV15; clone size: .; CDR3 length: 14; CDR3 DNA: TGTGCCACCAGCAGGGACAGGAAGGGTACTGAAGCTTTCTTT; CDR3 protein: CATSRDRKGTEAFF